This T cell receptor (beta chain) derives from a study of T cell repertoires in aging, cancer and after chemotherapy. Looking at the study overall: About 9 million TCR reads were in the whole dataset.

This CDR3 has 14 residues. Germline assignment: CDR1 SGHTA and CDR2 FQGTGA. Study results and limitations: Compared with age-matched healthy donors, untreated hematological or solid cancer patients showed higher blood TCR clonality.

Of note for this clonotype: Its antigen is not known. Sequence at one end of the junction differs from germline and may be a read error.

Multiplex touch-down PCR with TRB-A/B primers amplified rearranged V-D-J TRB sequences. Using its own MiXCR run on the multiplex PCR reads, TCRdb lists one record per CDR3 protein. The table lists more than 2,000 distinct CDR3 sequences, approximately 19% of them singletons. The template was genomic DNA from peripheral blood, not RNA. The chain is built from TRBV7-3 and TRBJ2-5; D gene ambiguous. The source is a human donor with a solid tumor. Source material: blood. CDR3 residues: CASSHGGKQETQYF. The CDR3 nucleotides read TGCGCCAGCAGCCACGGTGGGAAGCAAGAGACCCAGTACTTC.